The clone carrying this TCR beta chain was counted once. Assay used: immunoSEQ multiplex PCR; TCRdb lists only in-frame clones, some missing. The profile shows under 350,000 clones, roughly 89% of them singletons. The record originates from a study of blood T cell repertoires in COVID-19. The CDR3 totals 16 residues. The trim removed 4 bases at V and 5 bases at J, leaving 11 bases unmatched. The germline V gene encodes CDR1 MGHRA and CDR2 YSYEKL. This chain links TRBV4-1 with TRBJ2-1; 7 bases are a match to TRBD2. This receptor was obtained from a man aged 45-65 years with acute or convalescent COVID-19. The sequencing input was peripheral blood. The CDR3 is CASSPPQRGINNEQFF. The CDR3 region has the DNA TGCGCCAGCAGCCCCCCCCAGCGGGGCATAAACAATGAGCAGTTCTTC.